A selection of T cell receptor beta chains follows, all from one sample in a study of Ad26.COV2.S vaccination and SARS-CoV-2 variants. Clones were read by immunoSEQ multiplex PCR, and TCRdb kept only the in-frame ones, dropping some. This sample carries 380,000 or so clones, 88% of them seen once, and the ten largest clones take around 6.1%. Sequences were derived from peripheral blood, sampled in a trial of Ad26.COV2.S vaccine versus placebo. These receptors all stem from a person aged 18-65 years who received the Ad26.COV2.S COVID-19 vaccine or a placebo. Both conserved end residues are part of each CDR3. The D gene is left open where the match is weak. Clone size appears in some rows only: once, few, many, or a class for an expanded clone.

abundance,d_gene,j_gene,v_gene,CDR3aa,CDR3nt
once,NA,TRBJ2-2,TRBV5-1,CASSLDHTGELFF,TGCGCCAGCAGCTTGGACCACACCGGGGAGCTGTTTTTT
NA,NA,TRBJ2-6,TRBV5-1,CASSPGTSGANVLTF,TGCGCCAGCAGCCCTGGGACCTCTGGGGCCAACGTCCTGACTTTC
NA,NA,TRBJ1-5,TRBV27,CASSYPPTGHGNQPQHF,TGTGCCAGCAGTTACCCCCCTACAGGACATGGCAATCAGCCCCAGCATTTT
NA,NA,TRBJ2-7,TRBV3-1/TRBV3-2,CASSQGTGRYEQYF,TGTGCCAGCAGCCAAGGTACAGGGAGGTACGAGCAGTACTTC
NA,NA,TRBJ1-5,TRBV19,CASSSGGPYSNQPQHF,TGTGCCAGTAGTTCTGGGGGCCCGTATAGCAATCAGCCCCAGCATTTT
NA,TRBD2,TRBJ2-3,TRBV4-1,CASSQREVGLAGADTQYF,TGCGCCAGCAGCCAACGGGAGGTGGGACTAGCGGGAGCAGATACGCAGTATTTT
NA,TRBD2,TRBJ2-1,TRBV30,CAWNEGTSGRIEQFF,TGTGCCTGGAATGAAGGGACTAGCGGGAGAATTGAGCAGTTCTTC
NA,TRBD1,TRBJ1-5,TRBV15,CATSRASGTGQLNQPQHF,TGTGCCACCAGCAGAGCATCCGGGACAGGTCAGCTCAATCAGCCCCAGCATTTT
NA,NA,TRBJ2-3,TRBV7-2,CASGSGGGGYTQYF,TGTGCCAGCGGGTCAGGGGGCGGGGGGTATACGCAGTATTTT
NA,NA,TRBJ1-1,TRBV11-1,CASSNQRNTEAFF,TGTGCCAGCAGTAACCAAAGGAACACTGAAGCTTTCTTT
NA,TRBD1,TRBJ2-7,TRBV6-5,CASSYLGQAGSYEQYF,TGTGCCAGCAGTTACCTGGGACAGGCGGGCTCCTACGAGCAGTACTTC
few,NA,TRBJ1-1,TRBV4-3,CASSQVADMNTEAFF,TGCGCCAGCAGCCAAGTGGCAGATATGAACACTGAAGCTTTCTTT
NA,NA,TRBJ2-1,TRBV4-3,CASSRMGNSNEQFF,TGCGCCAGCAGCCGGATGGGGAATAGCAATGAGCAGTTCTTC
NA,NA,TRBJ1-1,TRBV5-4,CASSLVGARGNTEAFF,TGTGCCAGCAGCTTGGTCGGGGCGAGGGGGAACACTGAAGCTTTCTTT
NA,NA,TRBJ1-2,TRBV24-1,CATSDNTGNYGYTF,TGTGCCACCAGTGATAACACAGGGAACTATGGCTACACCTTC
NA,NA,TRBJ2-1,TRBV6-2/TRBV6-3,CASSYSIQGFHNEQFF,TGTGCCAGCAGTTACTCGATTCAAGGTTTCCACAATGAGCAGTTCTTC
NA,NA,TRBJ2-3,TRBV4-1,CASSQDEDTQYF,TGCGCCAGCAGCCAAGACGAGGATACGCAGTATTTT
NA,TRBD2,TRBJ2-1,TRBV6-6,CASSPWAMTGGGYEQFF,TGTGCCAGCAGTCCCTGGGCCATGACGGGAGGAGGGTATGAGCAGTTCTTC